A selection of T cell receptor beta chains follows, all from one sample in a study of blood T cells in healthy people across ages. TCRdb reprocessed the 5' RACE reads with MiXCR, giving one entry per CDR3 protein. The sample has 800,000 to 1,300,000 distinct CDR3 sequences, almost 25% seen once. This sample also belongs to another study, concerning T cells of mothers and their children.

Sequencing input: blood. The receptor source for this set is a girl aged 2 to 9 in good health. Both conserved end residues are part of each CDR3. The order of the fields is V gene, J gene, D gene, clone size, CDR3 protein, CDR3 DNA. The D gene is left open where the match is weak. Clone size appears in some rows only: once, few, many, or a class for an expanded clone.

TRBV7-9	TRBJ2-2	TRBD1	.	CASSFLQGAANTGELFF	TGTGCCAGCAGCTTTCTACAGGGGGCAGCGAACACCGGGGAGCTGTTTTTT
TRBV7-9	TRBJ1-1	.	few	CASSWEGRAFF	TGTGCCAGCAGCTGGGAAGGGAGGGCTTTCTTT
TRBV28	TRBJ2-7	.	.	CASSLGAPSLEQYF	TGTGCCAGCAGTTTGGGAGCACCTTCACTCGAGCAGTACTTC
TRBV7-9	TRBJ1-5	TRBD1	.	CASSNTGGGQPQHF	TGTGCCAGCAGCAACACAGGGGGCGGGCAGCCCCAGCATTTT
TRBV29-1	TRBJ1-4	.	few	CSVEPRFNEKLFF	TGCAGCGTTGAACCACGGTTTAATGAAAAACTGTTTTTT
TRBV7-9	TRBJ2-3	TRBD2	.	CASSLALISGGEDTQYF	TGTGCCAGCAGCTTAGCCCTTATTAGCGGGGGGGAAGATACGCAGTATTTT
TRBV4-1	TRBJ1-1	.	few	CASSQEFQAFF	TGCGCCAGCAGCCAAGAGTTCCAAGCTTTCTTT
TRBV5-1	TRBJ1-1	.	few	CASSRRDKNTEAFF	TGCGCCAGCAGCCGTCGGGACAAAAACACTGAAGCTTTCTTT
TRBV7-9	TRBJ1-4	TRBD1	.	CASSLGTLGTANEKLFF	TGTGCCAGCAGCTTAGGCACTCTTGGGACAGCGAATGAAAAACTGTTTTTT
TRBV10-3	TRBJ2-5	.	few	CAISEGLGAQYF	TGTGCCATCAGTGAGGGCTTGGGGGCCCAGTACTTC
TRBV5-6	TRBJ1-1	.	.	CAGSMGGGTEAFF	TGTGCCGGCAGCATGGGGGGCGGTACTGAAGCTTTCTTT
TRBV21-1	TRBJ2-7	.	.	CASIRGDCTYEQYF	TGTGCCAGCATCCGTGGGGACTGCACCTACGAGCAGTACTTC
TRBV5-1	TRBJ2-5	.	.	CASSFPDSTYEQHF	TGCGCCAGCAGCTTCCCGGACAGTACCTACGAGCAGCACTTC
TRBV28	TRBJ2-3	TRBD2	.	CASKKGLVKADTQYF	TGTGCCAGCAAAAAGGGACTAGTCAAGGCAGATACGCAGTATTTT
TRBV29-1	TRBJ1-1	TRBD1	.	CSVEWDSEAFF	TGCAGCGTTGAGTGGGACAGTGAAGCTTTCTTT
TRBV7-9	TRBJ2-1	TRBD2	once	CASSLAAPSGSNEQFF	TGTGCCAGCAGCTTAGCTGCCCCTAGCGGGAGTAATGAGCAGTTCTTC
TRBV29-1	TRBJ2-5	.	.	CSVDIGDETQYF	TGCAGCGTTGATATAGGGGACGAGACCCAGTATTTC
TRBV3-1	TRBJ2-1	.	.	CASSQGLSGLAYNEQFF	TGTGCCAGCAGCCAAGGATTATCAGGGTTGGCATACAATGAGCAGTTCTTC
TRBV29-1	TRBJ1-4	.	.	CSVGHRLNEKLFF	TGCAGCGTTGGGCACAGACTTAATGAAAAACTGTTTTTT
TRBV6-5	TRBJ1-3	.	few	CASSFGRGEVAGNTIYF	TGTGCCAGCAGTTTTGGTAGAGGTGAAGTGGCGGGAAACACCATATATTTT
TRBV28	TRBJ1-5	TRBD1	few	CASRVGGPGQGPNQPQHF	TGTGCCAGCAGAGTTGGAGGTCCGGGACAGGGGCCCAATCAGCCCCAGCATTTT
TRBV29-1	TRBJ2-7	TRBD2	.	CSARGSSDEQYF	TGCAGCGCCCGCGGGAGTAGCGACGAGCAGTACTTC
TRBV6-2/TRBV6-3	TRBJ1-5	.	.	CASSYSLFSQPQHF	TGTGCCAGCAGTTACTCGCTTTTCAGTCAGCCCCAGCATTTT
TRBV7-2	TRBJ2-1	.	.	CASSQTGVLSYNEQFF	TGTGCCAGCAGCCAAACTGGGGTCCTATCCTACAATGAGCAGTTCTTC
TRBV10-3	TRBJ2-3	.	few	CAISPDSTDTQYF	TGTGCCATCTCTCCCGACAGCACAGATACGCAGTATTTT
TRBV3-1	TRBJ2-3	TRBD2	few	CASSQVAGRSTDTQYF	TGTGCCAGCAGCCAGGTAGCGGGGAGATCCACAGATACGCAGTATTTT
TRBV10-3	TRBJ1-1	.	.	CAISESERNEAFF	TGTGCCATCAGTGAGTCAGAAAGGAATGAAGCTTTCTTT
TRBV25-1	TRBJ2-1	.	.	CASSASASYNEQFF	TGTGCCAGCAGTGCGTCTGCCTCCTACAATGAGCAGTTCTTC
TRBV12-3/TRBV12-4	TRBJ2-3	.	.	CASSFIPGSTDTQYF	TGTGCCAGCAGTTTTATTCCGGGAAGCACAGATACGCAGTATTTT
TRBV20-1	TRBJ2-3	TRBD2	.	CSARDLWTSGGRTDTQYF	TGCAGTGCTAGAGATCTTTGGACTAGCGGGGGGCGGACAGATACGCAGTATTTT
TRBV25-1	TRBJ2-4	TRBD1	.	CASSARTGGGKNIQYF	TGTGCCAGCAGTGCTCGGACAGGGGGTGGCAAAAACATTCAGTACTTC
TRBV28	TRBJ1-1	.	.	CASSFSQGNTEAFF	TGTGCCAGCAGTTTTTCTCAGGGGAACACTGAAGCTTTCTTT
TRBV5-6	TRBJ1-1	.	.	CASSLGPTAEAFF	TGTGCCAGCAGCTTGGGGCCCACCGCTGAAGCTTTCTTT
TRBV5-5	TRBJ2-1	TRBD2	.	CASSQGWSGRPEQFF	TGTGCCAGCAGCCAGGGATGGAGCGGGAGGCCCGAGCAGTTCTTC
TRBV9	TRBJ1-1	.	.	CASSVGGGGNTEAFF	TGTGCCAGCAGCGTGGGTGGGGGAGGGAACACTGAAGCTTTCTTT